This is a list of T cell receptor beta chains from one sample in a study of regulatory T cells in long-lasting Graves disease. MiXCR, run by TCRdb on the multiplex PCR reads, gives a single entry per CDR3 protein. This sample has fewer than 450,000 distinct CDR3 sequences; approximately 16% occur once, and the top ten carry about 8%. This sample was shared with a second study, whose subject was T cells in Graves' hyperthyroidism and ophthalmopathy.

The sample consisted of peripheral blood mononuclear cells (PBMCs), taken at new diagnosis, from a patient treated with antithyroid drugs. These receptors were taken from a woman aged 40 to 50 with Graves disease. Each CDR3 is given with its conserved first and last residue. D genes are given only for firm matches. Not all rows give a size; the values are once, few, many and, for expanded clones, a class.

clone size: many
V gene: TRBV11-3
J gene: TRBJ1-2
D gene: .
CDR3 protein: CASSPPAGNGYTF
CDR3 DNA: TGTGCCAGCAGCCCGCCGGCAGGAAATGGCTACACCTTC

clone size: .
V gene: TRBV2
J gene: TRBJ2-5
D gene: .
CDR3 protein: CASSLLEGETQYF
CDR3 DNA: TGTGCCAGCAGTTTATTGGAGGGGGAGACCCAGTACTTC

clone size: .
V gene: TRBV10-3
J gene: TRBJ1-5
D gene: .
CDR3 protein: CAISAEQGHNQPQHF
CDR3 DNA: TGTGCCATCAGTGCGGAACAGGGACACAATCAGCCCCAGCATTTT

clone size: many
V gene: TRBV12-3/TRBV12-4
J gene: TRBJ1-2
D gene: TRBD1
CDR3 protein: CASSPSGDRGIHGYTF
CDR3 DNA: TGTGCCAGCAGCCCTTCGGGGGACAGGGGTATCCATGGCTACACCTTC

clone size: many
V gene: TRBV19
J gene: TRBJ2-7
D gene: TRBD1
CDR3 protein: CASSRRTGAYEQYF
CDR3 DNA: TGTGCCAGTAGCCGAAGGACAGGGGCCTACGAGCAGTACTTC

clone size: many
V gene: TRBV7-9
J gene: TRBJ2-1
D gene: .
CDR3 protein: CASSSTRSLREQFF
CDR3 DNA: TGTGCCAGCAGCTCGACTAGAAGCCTGCGTGAGCAGTTCTTC

clone size: .
V gene: TRBV6-1
J gene: TRBJ2-1
D gene: .
CDR3 protein: CASSESASFNEQFF
CDR3 DNA: TGTGCCAGCAGTGAATCCGCCTCCTTCAATGAGCAGTTCTTC

clone size: many
V gene: TRBV6-1
J gene: TRBJ2-2
D gene: .
CDR3 protein: CASSELLTGELFF
CDR3 DNA: TGTGCCAGCAGTGAACTTCTCACCGGGGAGCTGTTTTTT

clone size: few
V gene: TRBV29-1
J gene: TRBJ2-1
D gene: .
CDR3 protein: CSVEDQNPLIRRQQFF
CDR3 DNA: TGCAGCGTTGAAGATCAAAACCCCCTGATCCGGAGGCAGCAGTTCTTC

clone size: .
V gene: TRBV6-1
J gene: TRBJ2-7
D gene: TRBD2
CDR3 protein: CASREGLAGGHEQYF
CDR3 DNA: TGTGCCAGCAGGGAGGGACTAGCGGGAGGTCACGAGCAGTACTTC

clone size: .
V gene: TRBV6-2/TRBV6-3
J gene: TRBJ2-1
D gene: .
CDR3 protein: CASRHRAPGQFF
CDR3 DNA: TGTGCCAGCAGGCACCGGGCCCCCGGGCAGTTCTTC

clone size: few
V gene: TRBV5-1
J gene: TRBJ2-5
D gene: .
CDR3 protein: CASSLVGVGRRETQYF
CDR3 DNA: TGCGCCAGCAGCTTGGTCGGGGTCGGGAGACGGGAGACCCAGTACTTC

clone size: .
V gene: TRBV5-1
J gene: TRBJ1-2
D gene: .
CDR3 protein: CASSLLGAEGGYTF
CDR3 DNA: TGCGCCAGCAGCTTGCTAGGAGCGGAGGGCGGCTACACCTTC

clone size: .
V gene: TRBV15
J gene: TRBJ2-7
D gene: .
CDR3 protein: CATSRERRRDEQYF
CDR3 DNA: TGTGCCACCAGCAGAGAAAGGAGGAGGGACGAGCAGTACTTC

clone size: many
V gene: TRBV28
J gene: TRBJ2-1
D gene: .
CDR3 protein: CASSQSRDEQFF
CDR3 DNA: TGTGCCAGCTCGCAGTCCCGCGATGAGCAGTTCTTC

clone size: many
V gene: TRBV6-5
J gene: TRBJ2-1
D gene: .
CDR3 protein: CASSYRFVPYNEQFF
CDR3 DNA: TGTGCCAGCAGTTACAGGTTTGTTCCCTACAATGAGCAGTTCTTC

clone size: .
V gene: TRBV19
J gene: TRBJ2-7
D gene: .
CDR3 protein: CASSIDRGNEQYF
CDR3 DNA: TGTGCCAGTAGTATAGACAGGGGAAACGAGCAGTACTTC

clone size: .
V gene: TRBV27
J gene: TRBJ2-5
D gene: .
CDR3 protein: CASSYGSGLTQYF
CDR3 DNA: TGTGCCAGCAGCTACGGGAGCGGACTGACCCAGTACTTC

clone size: .
V gene: TRBV19
J gene: TRBJ2-1
D gene: .
CDR3 protein: CASNRNNEQFF
CDR3 DNA: TGTGCCAGTAACAGGAACAATGAGCAGTTCTTC

clone size: many
V gene: TRBV9
J gene: TRBJ2-3
D gene: TRBD2
CDR3 protein: CASSVGTSVADTQYF
CDR3 DNA: TGTGCCAGCAGCGTAGGGACTAGCGTCGCAGATACGCAGTATTTT

clone size: .
V gene: TRBV7-9
J gene: TRBJ1-4
D gene: .
CDR3 protein: CASSLGGPGEKLFF
CDR3 DNA: TGTGCCAGCAGCTTAGGGGGTCCGGGGGAAAAACTGTTTTTT

clone size: many
V gene: TRBV12-3/TRBV12-4
J gene: TRBJ2-1
D gene: .
CDR3 protein: CATSTTNIYNEQFF
CDR3 DNA: TGTGCCACTTCGACAACCAATATTTACAATGAGCAGTTCTTC

clone size: many
V gene: TRBV9
J gene: TRBJ2-5
D gene: TRBD2
CDR3 protein: CASSLGTSGRETQYF
CDR3 DNA: TGTGCCAGCAGCCTCGGGACTAGCGGGAGGGAGACCCAGTACTTC

clone size: .
V gene: TRBV7-9
J gene: TRBJ2-1
D gene: .
CDR3 protein: CASSFDQRHNNEQFF
CDR3 DNA: TGTGCCAGCAGCTTTGACCAGCGCCATAACAATGAGCAGTTCTTC

clone size: many
V gene: TRBV18
J gene: TRBJ2-5
D gene: .
CDR3 protein: CASSPGDQETQYF
CDR3 DNA: TGTGCCAGCTCACCGGGGGACCAAGAGACCCAGTACTTC

clone size: many
V gene: TRBV28
J gene: TRBJ2-2
D gene: TRBD1
CDR3 protein: CASNPPPGQGGAGELFF
CDR3 DNA: TGTGCCAGCAACCCCCCGCCGGGACAGGGGGGGGCCGGGGAGCTGTTTTTT

clone size: few
V gene: TRBV10-3
J gene: TRBJ2-7
D gene: .
CDR3 protein: CAISHEFSSYEQYF
CDR3 DNA: TGTGCCATCAGCCACGAGTTCAGTTCCTACGAGCAGTACTTC

clone size: .
V gene: TRBV24-1
J gene: TRBJ2-2
D gene: .
CDR3 protein: CATSDFRGFTGELFF
CDR3 DNA: TGTGCCACCAGTGATTTTCGGGGGTTCACCGGGGAGCTGTTTTTT

clone size: few
V gene: TRBV28
J gene: TRBJ2-1
D gene: TRBD1
CDR3 protein: CASSRDSNNEQFF
CDR3 DNA: TGTGCCAGCAGTCGGGACAGTAACAATGAGCAGTTCTTC

clone size: .
V gene: TRBV6-1
J gene: TRBJ2-3
D gene: TRBD2
CDR3 protein: CASSHPKAGVPDTQYF
CDR3 DNA: TGTGCCAGCAGCCATCCTAAAGCGGGAGTCCCAGATACGCAGTATTTT

clone size: many
V gene: TRBV11-2
J gene: TRBJ2-2
D gene: .
CDR3 protein: CASSFGQTANTGELFF
CDR3 DNA: TGTGCCAGCAGCTTCGGGCAGACAGCGAACACCGGGGAGCTGTTTTTT

clone size: few
V gene: TRBV2
J gene: TRBJ2-3
D gene: TRBD2
CDR3 protein: CASSGALAGVDTQYF
CDR3 DNA: TGTGCCAGCAGTGGGGCTTTAGCGGGAGTTGATACGCAGTATTTT

clone size: many
V gene: TRBV11-1
J gene: TRBJ2-7
D gene: TRBD2
CDR3 protein: CASSLGLAGVYEQHF
CDR3 DNA: TGTGCCAGCAGCTTAGGACTAGCGGGAGTCTACGAGCAGCACTTC

clone size: many
V gene: TRBV20-1
J gene: TRBJ2-3
D gene: TRBD2
CDR3 protein: CSATGLAGNTDTQYF
CDR3 DNA: TGCAGTGCTACCGGACTAGCGGGAAACACAGATACGCAGTATTTT

clone size: many
V gene: TRBV2
J gene: TRBJ2-1
D gene: .
CDR3 protein: CASSVEISYNEQFF
CDR3 DNA: TGTGCCAGCAGTGTTGAGATTAGCTACAATGAGCAGTTCTTC

clone size: .
V gene: TRBV11-2
J gene: TRBJ2-5
D gene: .
CDR3 protein: CASSWKGGQETQYF
CDR3 DNA: TGTGCCAGCAGCTGGAAGGGGGGCCAAGAGACCCAGTACTTC

clone size: .
V gene: TRBV6-2/TRBV6-3
J gene: TRBJ2-2
D gene: .
CDR3 protein: CASSQPGTANTGELFF
CDR3 DNA: TGTGCCAGCAGCCAACCCGGGACCGCAAACACCGGGGAGCTGTTTTTT

clone size: .
V gene: TRBV5-1
J gene: TRBJ2-7
D gene: TRBD1
CDR3 protein: CASSLEQGAGEQYF
CDR3 DNA: TGCGCCAGCAGCTTGGAACAGGGGGCTGGCGAGCAGTACTTC

clone size: many
V gene: TRBV27
J gene: TRBJ2-7
D gene: TRBD2
CDR3 protein: CASKSQRETYEQYF
CDR3 DNA: TGTGCCAGCAAAAGTCAGCGGGAAACCTACGAGCAGTACTTC

clone size: few
V gene: TRBV19
J gene: TRBJ2-7
D gene: .
CDR3 protein: CATHRQGLYEQYF
CDR3 DNA: TGTGCCACGCACCGGCAGGGTTTGTACGAGCAGTACTTC

clone size: many
V gene: TRBV6-2/TRBV6-3
J gene: TRBJ2-1
D gene: TRBD2
CDR3 protein: CASSRGLAEYNEQFF
CDR3 DNA: TGTGCCAGCAGTCGGGGACTAGCGGAATACAATGAGCAGTTCTTC

clone size: many
V gene: TRBV20-1
J gene: TRBJ1-5
D gene: TRBD1
CDR3 protein: CSARGTGPNQPQHF
CDR3 DNA: TGCAGTGCCAGGGGGACAGGGCCCAATCAGCCCCAGCATTTT

clone size: many
V gene: TRBV11-3
J gene: TRBJ2-1
D gene: TRBD2
CDR3 protein: CASSLATGLARSNEQFF
CDR3 DNA: TGTGCCAGCAGCTTAGCGACGGGACTAGCGCGATCCAATGAGCAGTTCTTC

clone size: many
V gene: TRBV27
J gene: TRBJ2-1
D gene: .
CDR3 protein: CASSPPSGPISDEQFF
CDR3 DNA: TGTGCCAGCAGTCCCCCTTCGGGACCAATCTCAGATGAGCAGTTCTTC

clone size: many
V gene: TRBV6-5
J gene: TRBJ1-3
D gene: TRBD1
CDR3 protein: CASSYGTGTLSGNTIYF
CDR3 DNA: TGTGCCAGCAGTTACGGGACAGGGACGCTCTCTGGAAACACCATATATTTT

clone size: .
V gene: TRBV14
J gene: TRBJ2-7
D gene: TRBD2
CDR3 protein: CASSGTSEGFEQYF
CDR3 DNA: TGTGCCAGCAGCGGGACTAGCGAAGGGTTCGAGCAGTACTTC

clone size: many
V gene: TRBV25-1
J gene: TRBJ1-4
D gene: TRBD1
CDR3 protein: CASTTGGWGEKLFF
CDR3 DNA: TGTGCCAGCACTACAGGGGGCTGGGGTGAAAAACTGTTTTTT

clone size: .
V gene: TRBV29-1
J gene: TRBJ2-3
D gene: .
CDR3 protein: CSGLGFTDSTDTQYF
CDR3 DNA: TGCAGCGGATTGGGATTTACCGACTCCACAGATACGCAGTATTTT

clone size: .
V gene: TRBV9
J gene: TRBJ2-5
D gene: TRBD2
CDR3 protein: CASTPSGRGETQYF
CDR3 DNA: TGTGCCAGCACCCCTAGCGGGAGGGGAGAGACCCAGTACTTC

clone size: .
V gene: TRBV10-2
J gene: TRBJ2-1
D gene: TRBD2
CDR3 protein: CASSESGLAVDNEQFF
CDR3 DNA: TGCGCCAGCAGTGAGTCGGGACTAGCGGTAGACAATGAGCAGTTCTTC

clone size: many
V gene: TRBV12-3/TRBV12-4
J gene: TRBJ1-2
D gene: .
CDR3 protein: CASTPQVGHRYTF
CDR3 DNA: TGTGCCAGCACCCCCCAAGTGGGACACCGCTACACCTTC

clone size: once
V gene: TRBV12-3/TRBV12-4
J gene: TRBJ2-1
D gene: .
CDR3 protein: CATGQTPPVRNEQFF
CDR3 DNA: TGTGCCACAGGACAGACCCCCCCGGTTAGGAATGAGCAGTTTTTC

clone size: many
V gene: TRBV28
J gene: TRBJ2-2
D gene: .
CDR3 protein: CASSTGWFGRSNTGELFF
CDR3 DNA: TGTGCCAGCAGCACGGGATGGTTCGGGAGATCGAACACCGGGGAGCTGTTTTTT

clone size: few
V gene: TRBV6-2/TRBV6-3
J gene: TRBJ2-2
D gene: TRBD1
CDR3 protein: CASRQGGTGELFF
CDR3 DNA: TGTGCCAGCAGACAGGGGGGTACCGGGGAGCTGTTTTTT

clone size: few
V gene: TRBV14
J gene: TRBJ2-2
D gene: .
CDR3 protein: CASSPFRGSTGELFF
CDR3 DNA: TGTGCCAGCAGCCCCTTCAGGGGATCTACCGGGGAGCTGTTTTTT

clone size: .
V gene: TRBV7-3
J gene: TRBJ2-3
D gene: TRBD1
CDR3 protein: CASSRGQGGSDTQYF
CDR3 DNA: TGTGCCAGCAGCCGGGGACAGGGGGGCTCGGATACGCAGTATTTT

clone size: many
V gene: TRBV15
J gene: TRBJ2-3
D gene: .
CDR3 protein: CATSRDLIPSSTDTQYF
CDR3 DNA: TGTGCCACCAGCAGAGATCTGATACCTTCTAGCACAGATACGCAGTATTTT